Following are 6 T cell receptor beta chains from one sample sequenced in a study of cytomegalovirus exposure and HLA in healthy donors. PCR was performed using 60 Vbeta and 13 Jbeta primers. Libraries were prepared by immunoSEQ multiplex PCR; TCRdb keeps only in-frame clonotypes and omits some of them. There are about 59,000 clones in the sample; about 80% occur only once, and roughly 1.6% lies in the top ten. The sample was PBMCs. Receptor source: a human donor in good health.

The genes are TRBV5-5 and TRBJ2-7; D is undetermined. V was clipped by 10 bases and J by 0 bases, with 14 bases between them. The CDR3 has 13 residues. The germline V gene has CDR1 SGHKS and CDR2 YYEKEE (reference sequence). For the CDR3, the DNA is TGTGCCCCGACAAGAGCCTCCTCCTACGAGCAGTACTTC. Translation gives CAPTRASSYEQYF.

The chain recombines TRBV18 with TRBJ1-2; unclear D gene. This CDR3 region has 14 residues. The ends were cut back, 3 bases at V and 7 bases at J, with 15 bases in the middle. Germline CDR1 is KGHSH and CDR2 is LQKENI. For the CDR3, the DNA is TGTGCCAGCTCACCCCTGTCCCTCAGCGGTGGCTACACCTTC. It yields the protein CASSPLSLSGGYTF.

CDR3 nucleotides: TGTGCCACCAGCAGGACTAGCCCAAAATCAAATGAGCAGTTCTTC. Encoded protein: CATSRTSPKSNEQFF. The chain combines TRBV15 with TRBJ2-1; 7 nucleotides match TRBD2. V was clipped by 3 bases and J by 7 bases; unmatched bases: 9. Germline V gives CDR1 LNHNV, CDR2 YYDKDF (reference sequence). This CDR3 contains 15 residues.

V and J are TRBV4-3 and TRBJ1-1, with 7 positions matching TRBD1. CDR3 length: 15 residues. V lost 6 bases, J lost 5 bases, and 12 bases stayed unmatched. Per the germline V gene, CDR1 is LGHNA and CDR2 is YSLEER. The DNA for the CDR3 is TGCGCCAGCAGTCCTGACAGGGCCTGGGGGACTGAAGCTTTCTTT. Translation gives CASSPDRAWGTEAFF.

The chain has TRBV28 and TRBJ2-5, with D perhaps TRBD2 (6 bases). V was trimmed by 6 bases and J by 7 bases, leaving 15 bases between them. Germline CDR1 and CDR2: MDHEN and SYDVKM. This CDR3 contains 13 residues. This chain's CDR3 is CASRTIGSGTQYF. DNA for the CDR3: TGTGCCAGCAGGACAATCGGGAGTGGGACCCAGTACTTC.

The chain combines TRBV15 with TRBJ2-2; 7 positions match TRBD1. The CDR3 extends over 16 amino acids. CDR1 and CDR2 from the germline V gene are LNHNV and YYDKDF (reference sequence). The ends lost 1 base at V and 4 bases at J; junction bases unmatched: 6. CDR3 protein: CATSRVGTESTGELFF. The CDR3 coding sequence is TGTGCCACCAGCAGAGTTGGGACAGAAAGCACCGGGGAGCTGTTTTTT.